This T cell receptor (beta chain) was identified in a study of STAT5B mutations in CD4+ large granular lymphocyte leukemia. Trimming shortened V by 5 bases and J by 0 bases, and 11 bases separated the two germline ends. CDR1 and CDR2 from the germline V gene are SGHTA and FQGNSA. The CDR3 covers 14 residues. Points on this clone: This sample includes further DNA sequences coding for the same CDR3.

TCRdb's table, derived via immunoSEQ multiplex PCR, lists solely in-frame clones and lacks some. Here the sample spans about 22,000 clones, roughly 82% being singletons. The sequence derives from a human donor in good health. The chain employs TRBV7-2 and TRBJ2-7; D remains ambiguous. The sample was CD4+ T cells from blood buffy coats. The CDR3 nucleotides read TGTGCCAGCAGCCCGGAACGACGCTCCTACGAGCAGTACTTC. It specifies CASSPERRSYEQYF.